The rows below give T cell receptor beta chains drawn from one sample of a study of regulatory T cells in long-lasting Graves disease. TCRdb redid the calling of the multiplex PCR reads with MiXCR, one entry per CDR3 protein. The sample holds about 220,000 distinct CDR3 sequences; around 17% are singletons and the top ten take around 21%. The source was peripheral blood mononuclear cells (PBMCs), collected at new diagnosis, from a patient treated with antithyroid drugs. The receptor set was obtained from a female donor with Graves disease. The CDR3 runs from the conserved cysteine through the conserved F or W. D genes are given only for firm matches. The size of a clone is reported for some rows only, either as once, few or many, or as a class for expanded clones.

abundance	v_gene	j_gene	d_gene	CDR3aa	CDR3nt
many	TRBV20-1	TRBJ2-5	NA	CSAVIAERETQYF	TGCAGTGCTGTAATAGCGGAGAGGGAGACCCAGTACTTC
few	TRBV7-3	TRBJ2-7	NA	CASKAGLSNSVQYF	TGTGCCAGCAAGGCCGGGCTCTCCAACTCGGTGCAGTACTTC
many	TRBV30	TRBJ2-1	NA	CAWKHEWTLTYNEQFF	TGTGCCTGGAAGCATGAGTGGACACTCACTTACAATGAGCAGTTCTTC
NA	TRBV20-1	TRBJ2-5	TRBD2	CSARTLSPIAGDLETQYF	TGCAGTGCTAGAACGCTTTCCCCGATAGCGGGAGATTTGGAGACCCAGTACTTC
many	TRBV18	TRBJ1-3	NA	CASSPPSLLSGNTIYF	TGTGCCAGCTCACCACCCTCTCTACTCTCTGGAAACACCATATATTTT
many	TRBV2	TRBJ2-5	NA	CASSDRQKETQYF	TGTGCCAGCAGTGACCGGCAGAAAGAGACCCAGTACTTC
many	TRBV27	TRBJ1-2	NA	CASSEGRDYGYTF	TGTGCCAGCAGTGAGGGGCGAGACTATGGCTACACCTTC
many	TRBV12-3/TRBV12-4	TRBJ1-5	TRBD1	CASSRTGNGNQPQHF	TGTGCCAGCAGCCGGACAGGGAATGGCAATCAGCCCCAGCATTTT
NA	TRBV11-2	TRBJ2-3	TRBD1	CASSGDSDTQYF	TGTGCCAGCAGCGGGGACAGTGATACGCAGTATTTT
NA	TRBV19	TRBJ1-5	TRBD1	CASSKQGAGDQPQHF	TGTGCCAGTAGTAAACAGGGGGCCGGAGATCAGCCCCAGCATTTT
NA	TRBV10-3	TRBJ1-2	TRBD1	CAISPDRGPETF	TGTGCCATCAGTCCCGACAGGGGGCCGGAGACCTTC
many	TRBV30	TRBJ1-4	NA	CAWSAGTSTNEKLFF	TGTGCCTGGAGTGCAGGGACCTCAACTAATGAAAAACTGTTTTTT
many	TRBV6-1	TRBJ1-1	TRBD1	CASRIGTGNTEAFF	TGTGCCAGCAGGATCGGGACAGGGAACACTGAAGCTTTCTTT
many	TRBV7-3	TRBJ2-3	TRBD2	CASSPPGGTQYF	TGTGCCAGCAGCCCCCCGGGGGGTACGCAGTATTTT
many	TRBV24-1	TRBJ1-5	NA	CATSPTDRSNQPQHF	TGTGCCACCAGTCCGACAGACCGTAGCAATCAGCCCCAGCATTTT
few	TRBV24-1	TRBJ1-5	NA	CATSEGSWESQPQHF	TGTGCTACCAGTGAAGGGTCCTGGGAGAGCCAGCCCCAGCATTTT
many	TRBV7-2	TRBJ1-6	TRBD1	CASSLSAGTESSYNSPLHF	TGTGCCAGCAGCTTATCCGCCGGGACAGAGAGCTCCTATAATTCACCCCTCCACTTT
few	TRBV24-1	TRBJ2-5	TRBD2	CATSDRGLTEQETQYF	TGTGCCACCAGTGACCGGGGACTAACGGAACAAGAGACCCAGTACTTC
few	TRBV24-1	TRBJ2-7	NA	CATSDWENEQYF	TGTGCCACCAGTGATTGGGAAAACGAGCAGTACTTC
many	TRBV2	TRBJ2-1	NA	CASRLELAYNEQFF	TGTGCCAGCAGACTCGAATTAGCGTACAATGAGCAGTTCTTC
many	TRBV24-1	TRBJ2-1	NA	CATSADTPLAWNEQFF	TGTGCCACCAGTGCTGACACTCCCCTAGCTTGGAATGAGCAGTTCTTC
many	TRBV6-2/TRBV6-3	TRBJ2-3	TRBD2	CASSEEGSGSYTQYF	TGTGCCAGCAGTGAAGAAGGTAGCGGGAGTTATACGCAGTATTTT
many	TRBV29-1	TRBJ2-7	TRBD1	CSVAQGEPKNEQYF	TGCAGCGTGGCACAGGGGGAACCTAAGAACGAGCAGTACTTC
many	TRBV12-3/TRBV12-4	TRBJ2-2	NA	CASSFIPDTGELFF	TGTGCCAGCAGTTTTATTCCGGACACCGGGGAGCTGTTTTTT
NA	TRBV19	TRBJ2-1	TRBD1	CASSIVGQGLRDNEQFF	TGTGCCAGTAGTATAGTGGGACAGGGGCTGAGGGACAATGAGCAGTTCTTC
many	TRBV7-6	TRBJ1-1	NA	CASRKGQGVTEAFF	TGTGCCAGCAGGAAGGGGCAGGGCGTCACTGAAGCTTTCTTT
many	TRBV18	TRBJ2-5	NA	CASSPSTWFETQYF	TGTGCCAGCTCACCTTCGACGTGGTTTGAGACCCAGTACTTC
many	TRBV3-1	TRBJ1-3	NA	CASSQDSLSGNTIYF	TGTGCCAGCAGCCAAGATTCGCTCTCTGGAAACACCATATATTTT
few	TRBV19	TRBJ2-6	TRBD2	CASSIVGTSGRASGANVLTF	TGTGCCAGTAGTATAGTGGGGACTAGCGGGAGGGCTTCTGGGGCCAACGTCCTGACTTTC
few	TRBV20-1	TRBJ1-5	NA	CSARVSGSNQPQHF	TGCAGTGCTAGAGTTTCAGGGTCTAATCAGCCCCAGCATTTT
many	TRBV20-1	TRBJ2-5	NA	CSASPSQETQYF	TGCAGTGCTAGCCCTAGCCAAGAGACCCAGTACTTC
NA	TRBV2	TRBJ2-1	TRBD2	CASSDLPAGGPYNEQFF	TGTGCCAGCAGTGATCTTCCAGCGGGAGGGCCGTACAATGAGCAGTTCTTC
many	TRBV6-1	TRBJ2-3	TRBD1	CAISSPGQGSDTQYF	TGTGCCATCTCTTCCCCGGGACAGGGGTCAGATACGCAGTATTTT
many	TRBV7-9	TRBJ1-5	NA	CASQSAGDQPQHF	TGTGCCAGCCAAAGTGCAGGCGATCAGCCCCAGCATTTT
few	TRBV10-3	TRBJ1-5	NA	CAIGAQGSNQPQHF	TGTGCCATCGGTGCCCAGGGTAGCAATCAGCCCCAGCATTTT
many	TRBV7-9	TRBJ1-2	NA	CASSLGQFYGYTF	TGTGCCAGCAGCTTAGGCCAGTTCTATGGCTACACCTTC
once	TRBV20-1	TRBJ2-1	TRBD2	CSARSLAGGGEQFF	TGCAGTGCTAGATCACTGGCGGGAGGGGGTGAGCAGTTCTTC
many	TRBV5-1	TRBJ2-3	TRBD1	CASRPTGDDTQYF	TGCGCCAGCAGACCGACAGGGGATGATACGCAGTATTTT
many	TRBV28	TRBJ2-1	TRBD2	CASSTSGSLYNEQFF	TGTGCCAGCAGCACTAGCGGGAGCCTCTACAATGAGCAGTTCTTC
NA	TRBV12-3/TRBV12-4	TRBJ2-1	NA	CASSLQAPYNEQFF	TGTGCCAGCAGTTTACAGGCCCCCTACAATGAGCAGTTCTTC
NA	TRBV11-3	TRBJ2-3	TRBD1	CASSARQGFDTQYF	TGTGCCAGCAGCGCCCGACAGGGGTTTGATACGCAGTATTTT
many	TRBV30	TRBJ2-7	TRBD2	CAWSRRFSWREQGREQYF	TGTGCCTGGAGTCGACGGTTTTCATGGCGGGAGCAAGGACGAGAGCAGTACTTC
many	TRBV4-3	TRBJ2-1	NA	CASSHAPGPNNEQFF	TGCGCCAGCAGCCACGCCCCGGGACCGAACAATGAGCAGTTCTTC
many	TRBV7-3	TRBJ2-5	NA	CASSSGLPGETQYF	TGTGCCAGCAGCTCGGGCCTCCCCGGAGAGACCCAGTACTTC
few	TRBV9	TRBJ1-2	NA	CASSVEARNYGYTF	TGTGCCAGCAGCGTAGAGGCCAGAAACTATGGCTACACCTTC
many	TRBV9	TRBJ1-6	NA	CASSVAPSDSPLHF	TGTGCCAGCAGCGTAGCCCCTTCTGACTCACCCCTCCACTTT
many	TRBV18	TRBJ1-3	NA	CASSPEQVSGNTIYF	TGTGCCAGCTCACCAGAACAGGTGTCGGGAAACACCATATATTTT
NA	TRBV28	TRBJ1-2	NA	CASNLGGSTYGYTF	TGTGCCAGCAACCTCGGCGGGTCCACCTATGGCTACACCTTC
many	TRBV7-2	TRBJ1-5	TRBD1	CATSDRLYGNQPQHF	TGTGCCACCTCGGACAGGTTATACGGCAATCAGCCCCAGCATTTT
few	TRBV29-1	TRBJ1-2	NA	CSVVHRAGYTF	TGCAGCGTTGTCCACAGGGCCGGCTACACCTTC
NA	TRBV3-1	TRBJ2-5	TRBD2	CASSPTSGNQETQYF	TGTGCCAGCAGCCCAACTAGCGGGAACCAAGAGACCCAGTACTTC
many	TRBV24-1	TRBJ1-2	NA	CATSDLGEDGGYTF	TGTGCCACCAGTGATTTGGGAGAGGATGGCGGCTACACCTTC
many	TRBV7-3	TRBJ1-1	NA	CASSLGGPGAGEAFF	TGTGCCAGCAGCTTAGGGGGACCGGGCGCCGGTGAAGCTTTCTTT
many	TRBV7-9	TRBJ2-1	NA	CASSPGHQPYNEQFF	TGTGCCAGCAGCCCCGGCCATCAGCCCTACAATGAGCAGTTCTTC
many	TRBV6-1	TRBJ1-2	TRBD1	CASSPGTGARGYTF	TGTGCCAGCAGTCCCGGGACAGGGGCACGCGGCTACACCTTC